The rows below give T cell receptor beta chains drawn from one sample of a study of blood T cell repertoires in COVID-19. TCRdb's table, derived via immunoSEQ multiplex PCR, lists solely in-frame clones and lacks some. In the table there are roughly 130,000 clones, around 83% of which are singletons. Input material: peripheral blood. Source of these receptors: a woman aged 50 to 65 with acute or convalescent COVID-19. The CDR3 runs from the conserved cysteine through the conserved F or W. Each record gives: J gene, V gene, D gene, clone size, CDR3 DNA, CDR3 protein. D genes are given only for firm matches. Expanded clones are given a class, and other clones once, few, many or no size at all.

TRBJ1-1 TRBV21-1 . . TGTGCCAGCAGCAAAGCTGAATCTGGACAGGGGGCGTCGGTTGAAGCTTTCTTT CASSKAESGQGASVEAFF
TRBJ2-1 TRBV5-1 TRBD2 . TGCGCCAGCAGCTTTACTGCCAGCGGGGGATCCTACAATGAGCAGTTCTTC CASSFTASGGSYNEQFF
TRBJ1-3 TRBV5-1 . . TGCGCCAGCAGCTTGACCCAGGAAACCTCTGGAAACACCATATATTTT CASSLTQETSGNTIYF
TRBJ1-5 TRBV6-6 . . TGTGCCAGCGGGAAAGGGGAGGCTCAGCCCCAGCATTTT CASGKGEAQPQHF
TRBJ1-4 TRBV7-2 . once TGTGCCAGCAGCCCGGCGTCAGGGGCGATGGGAGAAAAACTGTTTTTT CASSPASGAMGEKLFF
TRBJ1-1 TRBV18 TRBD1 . TGTGCCAGCTCACGACTGACAGGGGAAGGCACTGAAGCTTTCTTT CASSRLTGEGTEAFF
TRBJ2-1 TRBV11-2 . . TGTGCCAGCAGCTTAGAGGAGCAGGGGTGGACCTACAATGAGCAGTTCTTC CASSLEEQGWTYNEQFF
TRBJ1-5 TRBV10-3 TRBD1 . TGTGCCATCAGTGAGTACGCAGGGGGTCAGCCCCAGCATTTT CAISEYAGGQPQHF
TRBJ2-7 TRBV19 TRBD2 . TGTGCCAGTAGTTCCCGGGAGGGACACGAGCAGTACTTC CASSSREGHEQYF
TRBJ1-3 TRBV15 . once TGTGCCACCAGCTCCGCAGGGACTGGAAACACCATATATTTT CATSSAGTGNTIYF
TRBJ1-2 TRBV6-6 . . TGTGCCAGCACCACAGGGTACGAGGGCTACACCTTC CASTTGYEGYTF
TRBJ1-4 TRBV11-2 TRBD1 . TGTGCCAGCAGCTTAGCTTATGGACAGGGTAATGAAAAACTGTTTTTT CASSLAYGQGNEKLFF
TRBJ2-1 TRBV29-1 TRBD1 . TGCAGCGTAAGACAGGGGGCAAGGGGCGATGAGCAGTTCTTC CSVRQGARGDEQFF
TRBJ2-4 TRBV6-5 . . TGTGCCAGCAAGGGGGTATCCAAAAACATTCAGTACTTC CASKGVSKNIQYF
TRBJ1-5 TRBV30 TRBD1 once TGTGCCTGGAGTGTACGCGGACAGGGGGGTCAGCCCCAGCATTTT CAWSVRGQGGQPQHF
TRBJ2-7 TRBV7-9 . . TGTGCCAGCAGCTTAATGGACTTCTCCTACGAGCAGTACTTC CASSLMDFSYEQYF
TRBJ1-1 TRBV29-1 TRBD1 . TGCAGCGTCCGGGGACAGGGGGCGTCTGAAGCTTTCTTT CSVRGQGASEAFF
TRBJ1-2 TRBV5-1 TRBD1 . TGCGCCAGCAGCCCACCGACAGGGATATATGGCTACACCTTC CASSPPTGIYGYTF
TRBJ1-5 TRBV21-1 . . TGTGCCAGGAAACAGGGTCCCAATCAGCCCCAGCATTTT CARKQGPNQPQHF
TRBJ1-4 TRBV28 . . TGTGCCAGCAGGAAGAAGGGGGATGAAAAACTGTTTTTT CASRKKGDEKLFF
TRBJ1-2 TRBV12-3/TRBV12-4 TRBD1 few TGTGCCAGCAGTTTGGTCAGGGGGGCTGGCTACACCTTC CASSLVRGAGYTF
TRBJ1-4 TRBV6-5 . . TGTGCCAGCAGTTACTCGGGGGGACCAAAACTGTTTTTT CASSYSGGPKLFF
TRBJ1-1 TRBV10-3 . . TGTGCCATCGGCCAGGGGTCGAACACTGAAGCTTTCTTT CAIGQGSNTEAFF
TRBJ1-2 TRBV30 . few TGTGCCTGGAGTCCCAGGAAGGATGGCTACACCTTC CAWSPRKDGYTF
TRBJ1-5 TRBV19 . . TGTGCCAGTAGTATAGATGACGGGAACAATCAGCCCCAGCATTTT CASSIDDGNNQPQHF
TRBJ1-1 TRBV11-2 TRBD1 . TGTGCCAGCAGCCCTATACAGGGGGCGGCTTTCTTT CASSPIQGAAFF
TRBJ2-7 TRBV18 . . TGTGCCAGCTCACCACCTACACCGACCTACGAGCAGTACTTC CASSPPTPTYEQYF
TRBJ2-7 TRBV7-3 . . TGTGCCAGCAGCTTAGATTCGGAACGGGGATTATACGAGCAGTACTTC CASSLDSERGLYEQYF
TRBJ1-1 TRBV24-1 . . TGTGCCACCAGTGATTTCCCGCTTTACATACTGAACACTGAAGCTTTCTTT CATSDFPLYILNTEAFF
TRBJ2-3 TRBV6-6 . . TGTGCCAGCAGGAACAGGGAAAAGAGCACAGATACGCAGTATTTT CASRNREKSTDTQYF
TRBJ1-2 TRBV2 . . TGTGCCAGCAGTACACAGGGTCATGGCTACACCTTC CASSTQGHGYTF
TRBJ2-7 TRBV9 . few TGTGCCAGCAGCGAACGGGACTTCTCCTACGAGCAGTACTTC CASSERDFSYEQYF
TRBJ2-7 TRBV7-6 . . TGTGCCAGCAGCTTAGCAGGGGCCGGACAGAAGTACGAGCAGTACTTC CASSLAGAGQKYEQYF
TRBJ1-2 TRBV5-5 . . TGTGCCAGCAGCTTAAACGGTCGGAACTATGGCTACACCTTC CASSLNGRNYGYTF
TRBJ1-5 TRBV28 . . TGTGCCAGCCGCAACAGCGGCCCGAGCAATCAGCCCCAGCATTTT CASRNSGPSNQPQHF